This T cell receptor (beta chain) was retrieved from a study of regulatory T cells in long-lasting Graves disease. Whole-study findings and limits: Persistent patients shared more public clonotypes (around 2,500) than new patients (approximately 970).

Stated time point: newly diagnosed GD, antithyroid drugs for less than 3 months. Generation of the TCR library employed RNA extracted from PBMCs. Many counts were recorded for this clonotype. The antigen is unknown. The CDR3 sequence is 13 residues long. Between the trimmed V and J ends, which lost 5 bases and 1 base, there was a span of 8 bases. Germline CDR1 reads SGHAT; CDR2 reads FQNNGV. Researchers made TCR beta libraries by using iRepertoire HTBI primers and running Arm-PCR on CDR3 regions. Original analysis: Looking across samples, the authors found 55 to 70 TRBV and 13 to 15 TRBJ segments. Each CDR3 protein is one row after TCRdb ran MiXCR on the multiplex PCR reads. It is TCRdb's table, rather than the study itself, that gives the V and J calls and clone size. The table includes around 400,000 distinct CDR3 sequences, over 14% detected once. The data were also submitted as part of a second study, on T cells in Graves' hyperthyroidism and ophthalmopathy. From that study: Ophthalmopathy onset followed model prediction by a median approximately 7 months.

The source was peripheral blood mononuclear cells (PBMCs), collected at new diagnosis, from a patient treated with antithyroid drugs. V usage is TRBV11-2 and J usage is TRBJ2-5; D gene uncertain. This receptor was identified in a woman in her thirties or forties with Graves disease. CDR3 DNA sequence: TGTGCCAGCAGCAAAGAGATCCAAGAGACCCAGTACTTC. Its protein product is CASSKEIQETQYF. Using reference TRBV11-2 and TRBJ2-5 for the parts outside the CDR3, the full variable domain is EAGVAQSPRYKIIEKRQSVAFWCNPISGHATLYWYQQILGQGPKLLIQFQNNGVVDDSQLPKDRFSAERLKGVDSTLKIQPAKLEDSAVYLCASSKEIQETQYFGPGTRLLVL.